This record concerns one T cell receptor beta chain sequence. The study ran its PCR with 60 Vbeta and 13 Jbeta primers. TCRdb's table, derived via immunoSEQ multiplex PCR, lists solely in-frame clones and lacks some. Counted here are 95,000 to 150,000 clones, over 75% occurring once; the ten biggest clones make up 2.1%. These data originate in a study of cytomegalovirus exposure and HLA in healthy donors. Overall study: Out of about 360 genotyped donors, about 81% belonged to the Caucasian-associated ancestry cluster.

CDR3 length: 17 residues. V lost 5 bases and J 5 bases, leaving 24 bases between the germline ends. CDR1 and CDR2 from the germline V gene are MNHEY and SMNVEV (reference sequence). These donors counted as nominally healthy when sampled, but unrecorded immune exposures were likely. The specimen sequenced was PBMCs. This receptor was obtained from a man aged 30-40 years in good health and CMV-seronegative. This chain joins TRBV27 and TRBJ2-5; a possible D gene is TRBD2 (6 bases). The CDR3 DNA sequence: TGTGCCAGCAGTCCGTTGATGGAGGGTGTTTTCCCGGAGACCCAGTACTTC. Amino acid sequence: CASSPLMEGVFPETQYF.